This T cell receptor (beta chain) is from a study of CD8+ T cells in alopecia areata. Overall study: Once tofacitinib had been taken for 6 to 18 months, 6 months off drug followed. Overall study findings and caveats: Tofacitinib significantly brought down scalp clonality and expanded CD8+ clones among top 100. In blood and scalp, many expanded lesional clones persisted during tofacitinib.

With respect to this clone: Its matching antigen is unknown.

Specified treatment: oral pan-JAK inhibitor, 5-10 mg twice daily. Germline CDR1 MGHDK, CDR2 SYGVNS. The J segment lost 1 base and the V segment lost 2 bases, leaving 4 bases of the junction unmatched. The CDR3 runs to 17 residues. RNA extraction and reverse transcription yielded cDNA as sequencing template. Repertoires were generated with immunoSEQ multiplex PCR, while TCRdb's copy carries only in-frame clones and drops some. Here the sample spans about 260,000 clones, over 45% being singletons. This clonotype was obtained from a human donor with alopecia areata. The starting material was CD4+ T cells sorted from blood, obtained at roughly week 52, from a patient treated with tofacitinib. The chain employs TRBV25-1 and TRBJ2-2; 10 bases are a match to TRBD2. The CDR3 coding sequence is TGTGCCAGCAGTGAAGGCGGACTAGCGGTGAACACCGGGGAGCTGTTTTTT. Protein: CASSEGGLAVNTGELFF.